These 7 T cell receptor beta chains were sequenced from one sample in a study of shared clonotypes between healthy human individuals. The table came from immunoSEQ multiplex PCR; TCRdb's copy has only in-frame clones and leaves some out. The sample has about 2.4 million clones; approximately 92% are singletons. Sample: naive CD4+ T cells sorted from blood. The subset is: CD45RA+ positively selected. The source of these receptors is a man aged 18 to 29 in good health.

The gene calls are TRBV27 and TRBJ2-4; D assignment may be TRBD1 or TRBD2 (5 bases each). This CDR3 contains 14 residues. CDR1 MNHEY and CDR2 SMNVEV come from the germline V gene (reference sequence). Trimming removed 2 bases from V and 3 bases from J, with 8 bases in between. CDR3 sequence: CASSLGDRKNIQYF. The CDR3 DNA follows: TGTGCCAGCAGTTTAGGGGACCGCAAAAACATTCAGTACTTC.

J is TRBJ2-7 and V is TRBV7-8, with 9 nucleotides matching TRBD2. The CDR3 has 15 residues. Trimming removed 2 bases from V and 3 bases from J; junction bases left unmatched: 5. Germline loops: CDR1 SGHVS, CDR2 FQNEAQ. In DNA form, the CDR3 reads TGTGCCAGCAGCTTATATGGTAGCGGGGGCTACGAGCAGTACTTC. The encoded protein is CASSLYGSGGYEQYF. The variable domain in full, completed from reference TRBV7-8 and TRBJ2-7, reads GAGVSQSPRYKVAKRGQDVALRCDPISGHVSLFWYQQALGQGPEFLTYFQNEAQLDKSGLPSDRFFAERPEGSVSTLKIQRTQQEDSAVYLCASSLYGSGGYEQYFGPGTRLTVT.

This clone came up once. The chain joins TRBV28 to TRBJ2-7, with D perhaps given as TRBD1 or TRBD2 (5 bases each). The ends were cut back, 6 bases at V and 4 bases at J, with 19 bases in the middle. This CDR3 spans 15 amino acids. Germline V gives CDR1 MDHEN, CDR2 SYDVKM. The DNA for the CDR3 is TGTGCCAGCAGATTGGGACGCCCATCACGGTACGAGCAGTACTTC. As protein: CASRLGRPSRYEQYF.

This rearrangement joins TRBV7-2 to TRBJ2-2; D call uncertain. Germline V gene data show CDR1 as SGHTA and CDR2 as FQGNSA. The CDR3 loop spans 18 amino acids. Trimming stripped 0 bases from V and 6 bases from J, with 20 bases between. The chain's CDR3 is CASSLALYVGPGAGELFF. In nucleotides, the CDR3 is TGTGCCAGCAGCTTAGCGCTATATGTGGGTCCTGGGGCCGGGGAGCTGTTTTTT.

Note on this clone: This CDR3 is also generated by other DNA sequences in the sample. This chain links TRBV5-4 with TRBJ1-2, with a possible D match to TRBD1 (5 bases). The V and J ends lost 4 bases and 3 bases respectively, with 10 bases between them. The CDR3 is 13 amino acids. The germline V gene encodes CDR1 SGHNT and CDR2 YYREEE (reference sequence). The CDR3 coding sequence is TGTGCCAGCAGCCCCGACAGAGACTATGGCTACACCTTC. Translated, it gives CASSPDRDYGYTF.

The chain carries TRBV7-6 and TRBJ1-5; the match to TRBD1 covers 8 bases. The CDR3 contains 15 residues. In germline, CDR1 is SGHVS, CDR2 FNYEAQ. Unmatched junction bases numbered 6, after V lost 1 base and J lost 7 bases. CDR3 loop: CASSLGTGSSQPQHF. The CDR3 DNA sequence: TGTGCCAGCAGCTTAGGGACAGGGTCAAGCCAGCCCCAGCATTTT.

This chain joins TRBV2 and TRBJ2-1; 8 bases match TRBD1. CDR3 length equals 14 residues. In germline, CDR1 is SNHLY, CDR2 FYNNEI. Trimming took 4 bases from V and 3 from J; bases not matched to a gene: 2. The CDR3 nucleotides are TGTGCCAGCAGTGGGGACAGGAGCTACAATGAGCAGTTCTTC. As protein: CASSGDRSYNEQFF.